This T cell receptor beta chain was obtained from a study of blood T cell repertoires in COVID-19. Looking at the study overall: The United States, Italy and Spain supplied acute and convalescent COVID-19 samples. T cells, B-cell-depleted T cells, or PBMCs provided the cDNA or gDNA that served as material.

Germline V gene lookup returns CDR1 SGHTA and CDR2 FQGTGA. The V segment lost 2 bases and the J segment 0 bases; nucleotides outside the gene matches: 3. This CDR3 has 17 residues. Authors' data handling: Quantification of nucleated cells was approximated via reference gene primer amplification. Clones were sequenced by immunoSEQ multiplex PCR, and TCRdb holds only the in-frame ones, with some missing. The V and J calls and clone size were taken over from that table, and D and trimming were inferred from the DNA. Of about 56,000 clones in the sample, 70% to 90% were seen once. The origin of this receptor is a human donor in a cohort sampled during active COVID-19. J is TRBJ2-1 and V is TRBV7-3, with 11 nucleotides matching TRBD2. The sample taken for sequencing was peripheral blood. CDR3 loop: CASSLGTSGSSYNEQFF. The CDR3 DNA reads TGTGCCAGCAGCTTAGGGACTAGCGGAAGCTCCTACAATGAGCAGTTCTTC.